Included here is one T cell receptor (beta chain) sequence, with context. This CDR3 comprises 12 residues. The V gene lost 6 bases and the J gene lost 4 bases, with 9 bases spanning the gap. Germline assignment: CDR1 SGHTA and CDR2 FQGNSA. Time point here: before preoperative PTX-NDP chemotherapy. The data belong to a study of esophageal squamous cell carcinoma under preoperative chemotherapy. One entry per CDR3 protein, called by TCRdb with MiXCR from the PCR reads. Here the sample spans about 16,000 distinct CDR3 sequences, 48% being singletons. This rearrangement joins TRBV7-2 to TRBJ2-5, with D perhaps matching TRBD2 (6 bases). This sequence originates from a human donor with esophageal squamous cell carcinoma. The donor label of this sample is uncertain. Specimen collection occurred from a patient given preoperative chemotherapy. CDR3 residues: CASRRDGETQYF. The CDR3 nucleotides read TGTGCCAGCAGGCGGGACGGAGAGACCCAGTACTTC.